The 25 T cell receptor beta chains reported below all come from one sample, sequenced in a study of CD8 T cells in ankylosing spondylitis (TCRdb year 2017). Receptor libraries were prepared by 5' RACE. The listed sequencing device is Illumina HiSeq 2500. TCRdb reworked the public reads: Q25 trimming with fastp, MiXCR clone assembly, productive beta chains retained. Entries that share a CDR3 protein sequence are merged under the most common genes and DNA. This sample comprises roughly 100,000 distinct CDR3 sequences, 8% to 10% of them detected only once. Clones ranked in the top ten supply more than 9.5% of the sample. The sample comprised blood, either unsorted or a sorted T cell fraction (not recorded which). The receptors derive from a male donor with ankylosing spondylitis or in good health (not recorded which).

This clonotype was detected many times. This sequence joins TRBV29-1 and TRBJ2-1; maybe TRBD2 (5 bases). This CDR3 is built from 12 residues. V was cut by 1 base and J by 6 bases, with 7 bases left in between. From germline, CDR1 is SQVTM and CDR2 ANQGSEA. The CDR3 DNA sequence: TGCAGCGTTGAAGGGGAGAGCAATGAGCAGTTCTTC. Protein sequence: CSVEGESNEQFF.

This clonotype was seen repeatedly, ten times or more. This rearrangement joins TRBV24-1 to TRBJ2-2, with 7 bases aligning to TRBD1. The CDR3 sequence is 13 residues long. Unmatched junction bases numbered 8, after V lost 9 bases and J lost 8 bases. The germline V gene encodes CDR1 KGHDR and CDR2 SFDVKD. The CDR3 region is CATQPPGGGELFF. The CDR3 nucleotides are TGTGCCACCCAACCTCCAGGGGGAGGGGAGCTGTTTTTT.

This clonotype was recorded many times. This chain joins TRBV7-3 and TRBJ1-2, with 7 bases that match TRBD1. J lost 5 bases, V lost 5 bases, and 5 bases had no gene match. Looked up from germline, CDR1 is SGHTA and CDR2 is FQGTGA. This CDR3 contains 13 residues. In nucleotides, the CDR3 is TGTGCCAGCAGCCCCGACAGGGCATATGGCTACACCTTC. As protein: CASSPDRAYGYTF.

This clonotype showed up just once. The chain has TRBV29-1 and TRBJ2-2; the D is unclear. CDR1 SQVTM and CDR2 ANQGSEA come from the germline V gene. This CDR3 has 13 amino acids. V lost 3 bases, J lost 7 bases, and 12 bases lay in between. CDR3 DNA: TGCAGCGTTGAGGTTAGCCGTATCGGGGAGCTGTTTTTT. This codes for CSVEVSRIGELFF.

In its sample, this clonotype was seen many times. This chain links TRBV5-5 with TRBJ1-5; D is ambiguous. This CDR3 comprises 15 residues. Per germline, CDR1 SGHKS and CDR2 YYEKEE (reference sequence). The ends were cut back, 0 bases at V and 6 bases at J, with 13 bases in the middle. The CDR3 coding sequence is TGTGCCAGCAGCTTGGTAGACGGGAGAGGTCAGCCCCAGCATTTT. Its protein is CASSLVDGRGQPQHF. Full variable domain (outside the CDR3, taken from reference TRBV5-5 and TRBJ1-5): DAGVTQSPTHLIKTRGQQVTLRCSPISGHKSVSWYQQVLGQGPQFIFQYYEKEERGRGNFPDRFSARQFPNYSSELNVNALLLGDSALYLCASSLVDGRGQPQHFGDGTRLSIL.

The sample holds many counts of this clonotype. The V call is TRBV20-1, the J call TRBJ2-5; 12 nucleotides agree with TRBD2. Germline V gene data show CDR1 as DFQATT and CDR2 as SNEGSKA (reference sequence). The V and J ends lost 0 bases and 5 bases, in that order; junction bases with no gene match: 1. The CDR3 length is 14 residues. The DNA for the CDR3 is TGCAGTGCTAGAGATACTAGCGGGAGGGAGACCCAGTACTTC. Translation: CSARDTSGRETQYF.

This clonotype came up a few times. The chain links TRBV7-2 to TRBJ2-3; TRBD2 matches 13 bases. V lost 4 bases and J lost 10; bases outside the gene matches: 11. In germline, CDR1 is SGHTA, CDR2 FQGNSA. The CDR3 is 16 amino acids. The DNA of the CDR3 is TGTGCCAGCAGCTCCGGGACTAGCGGGGCAAGTGGGTCGCAGTATTTT. It specifies CASSSGTSGASGSQYF.

In its sample, this clonotype was seen many times. The chain employs TRBV7-8 and TRBJ2-4, with 11 bases fitting TRBD1. CDR1 is SGHVS and CDR2 is FQNEAQ in the germline V gene. CDR3 length equals 16 residues. The junction had 8 bases not matched to a gene; V was cut back by 5 bases and J by 5 bases. The CDR3 coding sequence is TGTGCCAGCAGCCGCCGGGACAGGGGGTCGGAAAACATTCAGTACTTC. Translation: CASSRRDRGSENIQYF.

This clonotype came up many times. V gene TRBV5-1 combines with J gene TRBJ2-1; D not resolved. Germline V gene lookup returns CDR1 SGHRS and CDR2 YFSETQ. The CDR3 spans 15 residues. Trimming removed 0 bases from V and 2 bases from J, with 9 bases in between. DNA of the CDR3: TGCGCCAGCAGCTTGGCCGACTTGGCCTACAATGAGCAGTTCTTC. Translated, it gives CASSLADLAYNEQFF.

This clonotype was recorded many times. The genes are TRBV13 and TRBJ2-7; a weak D match, TRBD1 (5 bases). V was clipped by 5 bases and J by 0 bases, with 8 bases between them. The CDR3 is made up of 13 amino acids. Germline V gene sequence: CDR1 PRHDT, CDR2 FYEKMQ (reference sequence). CDR3 sequence: CASSDSPSYEQYF. The DNA of the CDR3 is TGTGCCAGCAGCGACAGCCCCTCCTACGAGCAGTACTTC.

This clonotype was counted ten times or more. The chain has TRBV6-2 or TRBV6-3 and TRBJ1-1; the D is unclear. The CDR3 is made up of 14 amino acids. V gave up 0 bases and J gave up 0 bases, with 5 bases separating them. From germline, CDR1 is MNHEY and CDR2 SVGEGT. In DNA, the CDR3 is TGTGCCAGCAGTTACTCGGAGTTGAACACTGAAGCTTTCTTT. It specifies CASSYSELNTEAFF.

This clonotype was detected many times. This chain uses TRBV7-2 with TRBJ1-2; perhaps TRBD1 as D (5 bases). Trimming left V 4 bases short and J 3 bases short, with 15 bases between. This CDR3 is 15 amino acids long. The germline CDR1 and CDR2 sequences are SGHTA and FQGNSA. CDR3 protein: CASSSGGVRDYGYTF. The CDR3, as DNA: TGTGCCAGCAGCTCAGGAGGGGTACGTGACTATGGCTACACCTTC.

This clonotype was recorded at least ten times. The rearrangement uses TRBV29-1 and TRBJ2-1; the D gene is possibly TRBD2 (6 bases). The CDR3 totals 13 residues. The V and J ends lost 7 bases and 0 bases respectively, with 10 bases between them. The germline gives CDR1 SQVTM, CDR2 ANQGSEA. The CDR3 spells CSAGGSSYNEQFF. The CDR3 DNA follows: TGCAGCGCCGGGGGATCCTCCTACAATGAGCAGTTCTTC.

This clonotype appeared many times. The rearrangement uses TRBV9 and TRBJ2-1; D may match TRBD1 or TRBD2 (5 bases each). V was shortened by 0 bases and J by 9 bases, with 7 bases between the two germline ends. This CDR3 is 12 amino acids long. Per germline, CDR1 SGDLS and CDR2 YYNGEE. CDR3 loop: CASSVVGGEQFF. The CDR3 nucleotides are TGTGCCAGCAGCGTAGTTGGGGGTGAGCAGTTCTTC. The full variable domain, with the rest looked up from reference TRBV9 and TRBJ2-1, is DSGVTQTPKHLITATGQRVTLRCSPRSGDLSVYWYQQSLDQGLQFLIQYYNGEERAKGNILERFSAQQFPDLHSELNLSSLELGDSALYFCASSVVGGEQFFGPGTRLTVL.

This clonotype was found many times. The genes are TRBV25-1 and TRBJ1-6, with D perhaps matching TRBD1 (6 bases). The CDR3 sequence is 14 residues long. V was trimmed by 7 bases and J by 9 bases, leaving 16 bases between them. Germline assignment: CDR1 MGHDK and CDR2 SYGVNS. CDR3 protein: CASIGGTIGSPLHF. In nucleotides, the CDR3 is TGTGCCAGCATCGGCGGGACAATTGGTTCACCCCTCCACTTT.

Here the CDR3 DNA reads TGTGCCTGCTCCCACGGGTTTAGCGGGAGGATATGGGGTGACAATGAGCAGTTCTTC. Its protein is CACSHGFSGRIWGDNEQFF. V is TRBV2 and J is TRBJ2-1; 10 bases match TRBD2. The ends lost 11 bases at V and 5 bases at J; junction bases unmatched: 24. The CDR3 has 19 amino acids. CDR1 and CDR2 from the germline V gene are SNHLY and FYNNEI.

This clonotype was seen many times. The genes are TRBV29-1 and TRBJ2-1, with TRBD1 identical over 10 bases. Per the germline V gene, CDR1 is SQVTM and CDR2 is ANQGSEA. The CDR3 loop spans 11 amino acids. V was pared by 6 bases and J by 8 bases, with 1 base of the junction left unmatched. As DNA, the CDR3 is TGCAGCGTAGGGACAGGGGATGAGCAGTTCTTC. Protein: CSVGTGDEQFF.

In this sample, this clonotype turned up a few times. The rearrangement joins TRBV9 to TRBJ2-1; 9 nucleotides align to TRBD1. The V gene end was trimmed by 2 bases and the J gene end by 2 bases; junction bases not matched to a gene: 8. Germline assignment: CDR1 SGDLS and CDR2 YYNGEE. The CDR3 extends over 17 amino acids. This CDR3 is CASSVPRTGDPYNEQFF. The DNA for the CDR3 is TGTGCCAGCAGCGTCCCTAGGACAGGGGACCCCTACAATGAGCAGTTCTTC.

This clonotype has a count of ten or more. The genes are TRBV3-1 and TRBJ2-3; D unclear. The V gene lost 0 bases and the J gene lost 4 bases, with 8 bases spanning the gap. The V gene's germline CDR1 is LGHDT and CDR2 YNNKEL (reference sequence). This CDR3 has 14 amino acids. The CDR3 sequence: CASSQDLTADTQYF. CDR3 coding DNA: TGTGCCAGCAGCCAAGATCTAACAGCAGATACGCAGTATTTT.

Turning to this clonotype: This could be a read error, since a much larger clone is one nucleotide away. The chain employs TRBV20-1 and TRBJ2-7; the match to TRBD2 covers 13 bases. This CDR3 is 15 amino acids long. Germline values: CDR1 DFQATT, CDR2 SNEGSKA (reference sequence). CDR3 residues: CSTRGTSGALYEQYF. CDR3 sequence (DNA): TGCAGTACTAGAGGGACTAGCGGGGCTTTGTACGAGCAGTACTTC.

In this sample, this clonotype turned up many times. V usage is TRBV29-1 and J usage is TRBJ2-1; 7 bases line up with TRBD2. Trimming cost V 0 bases and J 1 base; bases outside gene matches: 9. The CDR3 has 17 residues. Germline-derived CDR1 and CDR2 are SQVTM and ANQGSEA. The CDR3 here is CSVEDRGGSPSYNEQFF. DNA for the CDR3: TGCAGCGTTGAAGACCGCGGCGGGAGCCCGTCCTACAATGAGCAGTTCTTC.

This clonotype was seen repeatedly, ten times or more. This chain uses TRBV12-3 or TRBV12-4 with TRBJ2-2; 8 bases match TRBD1. V lost 5 bases, J lost 5 bases, and 4 bases stayed unmatched. CDR3 length: 14 residues. The CDR3 coding sequence is TGTGCCAGCAGTACGACAGGGGAGACCGGGGAGCTGTTTTTT. It specifies CASSTTGETGELFF.

In its sample, this clonotype was seen once. One base away lies a much larger clone, so this may be a sequencing read error. The chain combines TRBV20-1 with TRBJ2-3; no definite D call. The CDR3 is 13 amino acids. CDR1 and CDR2 (germline): DFQATT, SNEGSKA (reference sequence). Trimming shortened V by 4 bases and J by 2 bases, and 10 bases separated the two germline ends. The DNA of the CDR3 is TGCAGTGCTATCCTGCTAGACACAGATACGCAGTATTTT. Translating it yields CSAILLDTDTQYF.

There are a few counts of this clonotype. CDR3 coding DNA: TGCAGCGTGAGGAACAGGGGAACCTACGAGCAGTACTTC. It translates to CSVRNRGTYEQYF. The gene calls are TRBV29-1 and TRBJ2-7; 7 bases agree with TRBD1. The CDR3 has 13 amino acids. The germline V gene encodes CDR1 SQVTM and CDR2 ANQGSEA. V lost 6 bases to trimming and J lost 2 bases; unmatched junction nucleotides: 7.

This clonotype was counted at least ten times. The chain carries TRBV7-8 and TRBJ2-7; D tentatively fits TRBD1 or TRBD2 (5 bases each). The length of the CDR3 is 16 residues. V shed 1 base and J shed 2 bases, with 15 bases lying between them. Germline V gives CDR1 SGHVS, CDR2 FQNEAQ. CDR3 in DNA: TGTGCCAGCAGCTTAGAACAGGCGGGCCTGCCCTACGAGCAGTACTTC. Amino acids: CASSLEQAGLPYEQYF.